The present TCR beta chain was sequenced within a study of T cell responses to AZD1222 COVID-19 vaccine. Remarks on this clone: The target antigen is unknown.

Study-wide points: Repertoires were collected only later (after the peak T cell response had occurred). Among those given AZD1222, only 5 to 7 were seropositive at baseline. Clonal diversity may have been underestimated, and the donors were mostly white British, with more females than males.

Repertoires were generated with immunoSEQ multiplex PCR, while TCRdb's copy carries only in-frame clones and drops some. The table has tens of thousands of clones, about 90% seen once. The CDR3 runs 15 residues. After removal of 4 bases from V and 1 base from J, the junction contained 7 bases not matched to a gene. CDR1 is SGDLS, CDR2 YYNGEE, per germline. This rearrangement joins TRBV9 to TRBJ1-2, with 7 bases fitting TRBD1. The receptor's source is an adult in good health. Sequences were derived from peripheral blood, sampled on day 0 of AZD1222 vaccination. CDR3 in DNA: TGTGCCAGCAGCCCAACCGGGACAGTTAACTATGGCTACACCTTC. It yields the protein CASSPTGTVNYGYTF.